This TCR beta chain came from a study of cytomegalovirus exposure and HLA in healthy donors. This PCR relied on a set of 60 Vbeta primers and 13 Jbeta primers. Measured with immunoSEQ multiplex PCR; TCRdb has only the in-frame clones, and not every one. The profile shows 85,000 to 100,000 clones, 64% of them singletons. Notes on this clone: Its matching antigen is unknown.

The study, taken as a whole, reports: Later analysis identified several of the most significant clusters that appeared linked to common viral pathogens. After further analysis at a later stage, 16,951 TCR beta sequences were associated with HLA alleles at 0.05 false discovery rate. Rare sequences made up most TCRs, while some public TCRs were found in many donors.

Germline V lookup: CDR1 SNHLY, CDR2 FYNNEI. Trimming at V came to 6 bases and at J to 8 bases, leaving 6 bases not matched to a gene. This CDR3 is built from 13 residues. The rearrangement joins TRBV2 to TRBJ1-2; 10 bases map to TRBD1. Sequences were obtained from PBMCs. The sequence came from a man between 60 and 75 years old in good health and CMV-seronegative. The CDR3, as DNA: TGTGCCAGCAGAGACAGGGGGCCGCAGGGCTACACCTTC. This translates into CASRDRGPQGYTF.